Below are 14 T cell receptor beta chains sequenced from a single sample in a study of T cells in Graves' hyperthyroidism and ophthalmopathy. Regions amplified from RNA transcripts were the TCR beta CDR3 regions. HTBI primers drove first-round RT-PCR of the TCR CDR3. TCRdb ran MiXCR on the multiplex PCR reads and lists one entry per CDR3 protein. The table lists approximately 590,000 distinct CDR3 sequences, 15% to 19% of them singletons. The sequenced sample consisted of blood. The receptor source for this set is a woman aged 30 to 39 with Graves' hyperthyroidism.

This clonotype has ten or more counts. V is TRBV5-1 and J is TRBJ1-2, with unresolved D. The germline V gene encodes CDR1 SGHRS and CDR2 YFSETQ. Between the trimmed V and J ends, which lost 2 bases and 1 base, there was a span of 9 bases. The CDR3 is made up of 14 amino acids. The CDR3 DNA sequence: TGCGCCAGCAGCTTCTCATGGAATAACTATGGCTACACCTTC. Protein sequence: CASSFSWNNYGYTF.

This clonotype appeared many times. One end of the junction does not line up with germline, which may come from a read error. The V gene is TRBV28, the J gene TRBJ1-2; D is unclear. The CDR3 runs 12 residues. Germline CDR1 reads MDHEN; CDR2 reads SYDVKM. DNA of the CDR3: TGCGCCAGCAGCTTGGCTAACTATGGCTACACCTTC. Translation: CASSLANYGYTF.

The chain couples TRBV9 to TRBJ2-1, with TRBD2 matching over 10 bases. V was clipped by 4 bases and J by 5 bases; unmatched bases: 9. Germline CDR1 is SGDLS and CDR2 is YYNGEE. The length of the CDR3 is 16 residues. The CDR3 nucleotides read TGTGCCAGCAGCCCTGGGACTAGCGACGAAGACAATGAGCAGTTCTTC. This codes for CASSPGTSDEDNEQFF.

This clonotype showed up just a few times. This chain connects TRBV9 to TRBJ2-7; 9 bases agree with TRBD1. Germline V CDR1 and CDR2: SGDLS, YYNGEE. The CDR3 extends over 16 amino acids. V shed 3 bases, J shed 5 bases, and the junction held 12 bases outside the gene matches. CDR3 bases: TGTGCCAGCAGCGGAGACAGGGGGAGCGGGACCCACGAGCAGTACTTC. This codes for CASSGDRGSGTHEQYF.

Notes on this clonotype: A much larger clone differs from this one at a single base, so this may be a read error. V usage is TRBV20-1 and J usage is TRBJ2-7; D uncertain. CDR1 and CDR2 from the germline V gene are DFQATT and SNEGSKA (reference sequence). The CDR3 contains 14 residues. Trimming took 0 bases from V and 2 from J, leaving 11 bases between them. The CDR3 coding sequence is TGCAGTGCTAGAGATGGCAGAAACCCCTACGAGCAGTACTTC. Its protein product is CSARDGRNPYEQYF.

This clonotype showed up many times. This chain links TRBV20-1 with TRBJ2-7; 9 nucleotides line up with TRBD1. J gave up 3 bases and V 6 bases, and 12 bases lay outside the gene matches. CDR1 and CDR2 from the germline V gene are DFQATT and SNEGSKA (reference sequence). The CDR3 spans 15 residues. The CDR3 region is CSAIHPGQGVYEQYF. CDR3 in DNA: TGCAGTGCAATACATCCGGGACAGGGAGTCTACGAGCAGTACTTC.

Many counts were recorded for this clonotype. The chain combines TRBV3-1 with TRBJ1-1; D possibly corresponds to TRBD1 (5 bases). CDR3 size: 14 residues. Germline CDR1 is LGHDT and CDR2 is YNNKEL (reference sequence). V dropped 5 bases and J dropped 4 bases, with 14 bases sitting between them. The CDR3 region has the DNA TGTGCCAGCAGCTCCCAGGGCTCGAGCACTGAAGCTTTCTTT. It specifies CASSSQGSSTEAFF.

This clonotype was recorded at least ten times. J is TRBJ2-3 and V is TRBV5-1, with D uncertain. Trimming took 7 bases from V and 1 from J, leaving 10 bases between them. This CDR3 region has 13 residues. Germline V CDR1 and CDR2: SGHRS, YFSETQ. The CDR3 loop reads CASSPDRTDTQYF. The DNA for the CDR3 is TGCGCCAGCTCGCCGGACCGCACAGATACGCAGTATTTT.

This clonotype was seen at least ten times. This chain connects TRBV2 to TRBJ2-3, with unresolved D. CDR1 and CDR2 (germline): SNHLY, FYNNEI. The CDR3 runs to 12 residues. V was clipped by 5 bases and J by 4 bases, with 7 bases between them. The CDR3 bases are TGTGCCAGCAGTCGGCTTTCAGATACGCAGTATTTT. Encoded protein: CASSRLSDTQYF.

The chain links TRBV27 to TRBJ2-7; 9 bases match TRBD2. Germline V gene sequence: CDR1 MNHEY, CDR2 SMNVEV (reference sequence). The CDR3 spans 14 residues. The trim removed 6 bases at V and 2 bases at J, leaving 5 bases unmatched. The CDR3 region is CASRDSGRPYEQYF. The DNA of the CDR3 is TGTGCCAGCAGGGACAGCGGGAGGCCCTACGAGCAGTACTTC.

This clonotype was observed many times. This rearrangement joins TRBV5-1 to TRBJ2-7; D is unresolved. The V and J ends lost 2 bases and 0 bases respectively, with 9 bases between them. The CDR3 contains 14 residues. Germline loops: CDR1 SGHRS, CDR2 YFSETQ. The chain's CDR3 is CASSLVTASYEQYF. CDR3 in DNA: TGCGCCAGCAGCTTAGTCACAGCCTCCTACGAGCAGTACTTC.

V and J are TRBV5-1 and TRBJ2-3; no firm D call. Germline V gene lookup returns CDR1 SGHRS and CDR2 YFSETQ. This CDR3 has 13 residues. V dropped 0 bases and J dropped 4 bases, with 6 bases sitting between them. Here the CDR3 reads CASSLAQADTQYF. CDR3 bases: TGCGCCAGCAGCTTGGCCCAAGCAGATACGCAGTATTTT.

This clonotype was picked up many times. This chain uses TRBV10-3 with TRBJ2-1; 9 bases line up with TRBD2. The CDR3 covers 12 residues. The trim removed 8 bases at V and 6 bases at J, leaving 2 bases unmatched. Germline V gene data show CDR1 as ENHRY and CDR2 as SYGVKD. The CDR3 coding sequence is TGTGCCATCGGGGGACTAGCCAATGAGCAGTTCTTC. This gives the protein CAIGGLANEQFF.

V and J are TRBV30 and TRBJ2-7, with 7 bases aligning to TRBD1. Per the germline V gene, CDR1 is GTSNPN and CDR2 is SVGIG (reference sequence). This CDR3 spans 14 amino acids. Losses at the gene ends were 4 bases for V and 0 bases for J; bases not matched to a gene: 6. In DNA form, the CDR3 reads TGTGCCTGGACCTTTCGACAGGGCTCCTACGAGCAGTACTTC. Protein: CAWTFRQGSYEQYF.